The 15 T cell receptor beta chains presented below share a single source sample, sequenced in a study of blood T cells in healthy people across ages. For the second PCR, which ran for about 7 to 11 cycles, a sample-barcoded 5' primer and a J-beta primer mix were used. TCRdb reanalysed the 5' RACE reads using MiXCR and keeps one entry per CDR3 protein. The table includes 700,000 or so distinct CDR3 sequences, about a fifth detected once. Specimen: blood. Source of these receptors: an older man in good health.

The chain couples TRBV7-9 to TRBJ1-1; the match to TRBD1 covers 10 bases. Germline CDR1 reads SEHNR; CDR2 reads FQNEAQ (reference sequence). This CDR3 contains 13 residues. With V trimmed by 4 bases and J by 9 bases, 5 bases remained unmatched. Here the CDR3 DNA reads TGTGCCAGCAGCTCCTACGACAGGGGGCAAGCTTTCTTT. It translates to CASSSYDRGQAFF. Complete variable domain (other parts from reference TRBV7-9 and TRBJ1-1): DTGVSQNPRHKITKRGQNVTFRCDPISEHNRLYWYRQTLGQGPEFLTYFQNEAQLEKSRLLSDRFSAERPKGSFSTLEIQRTEQGDSAMYLCASSSYDRGQAFFGQGTRLTVV.

The gene calls are TRBV20-1 and TRBJ2-1; D gene uncertain. CDR3 length: 13 residues. CDR1 is DFQATT, CDR2 SNEGSKA, per germline (reference sequence). Trimming left V 6 bases short and J 3 bases short, with 12 bases between. The CDR3 nucleotides read TGCAGTGCCTCGACCCGAAACTACAATGAGCAGTTCTTC. This translates into CSASTRNYNEQFF.

About this clonotype: A read error is possible here, since a much larger clone lies one base away. V is TRBV24-1 and J is TRBJ1-5, with no clear D. This CDR3 has 13 residues. Germline lookup yields CDR1 KGHDR and CDR2 SFDVKD. The DNA for the CDR3 is TGTGCCGCCAGTGGTGGAGGCAATCAGCCCCAGCATTTT. It encodes CAASGGGNQPQHF.

The chain joins TRBV3-1 to TRBJ2-3; D gene unclear. V was clipped by 1 base and J by 2 bases, with 7 bases between them. The germline V gene has CDR1 LGHDT and CDR2 YNNKEL (reference sequence). The CDR3 is 14 amino acids. The CDR3: CASSQAGHTDTQYF. The CDR3 DNA sequence: TGTGCCAGCAGCCAAGCCGGGCACACAGATACGCAGTATTTT.

This clonotype was picked up many times. J is TRBJ2-3 and V is TRBV2; D call uncertain. The CDR3 runs to 12 residues. V was pared by 4 bases and J by 5 bases, with 7 bases between. CDR1 SNHLY and CDR2 FYNNEI come from the germline V gene. CDR3 DNA: TGTGCCAGCAGTGCACCCCGAGATACGCAGTATTTT. Translated: CASSAPRDTQYF.

The chain is built from TRBV20-1 and TRBJ1-4, with unresolved D. Germline V gene sequence: CDR1 DFQATT, CDR2 SNEGSKA (reference sequence). This CDR3 is built from 11 residues. V lost 0 bases and J 8 bases, leaving 4 bases between the germline ends. CDR3 region: CSAREGEKLFF. The CDR3 DNA follows: TGCAGTGCTAGAGAAGGGGAAAAACTGTTTTTT.

There are many counts of this clonotype. The V and J genes are TRBV29-1 and TRBJ2-3; 15 nucleotides line up with TRBD2. This CDR3 has 15 amino acids. CDR1 and CDR2 (germline): SQVTM, ANQGSEA. V gave up 0 bases and J gave up 8 bases; unmatched junction bases: 3. In DNA form, the CDR3 reads TGCAGCGTTGAAGATTGGACTAGCGGGAGGGGTACGCAGTATTTT. It encodes CSVEDWTSGRGTQYF.

This clonotype was seen a few times. The chain uses TRBV12-3 or TRBV12-4 and TRBJ1-4; no definite D call. The CDR3 covers 14 residues. The V end was cut by 6 bases, the J end by 3 bases, with 11 bases between. CDR3 bases: TGTGCCAGCAGCCCCACAAGAGCTAATGAAAAACTGTTTTTT. Translated: CASSPTRANEKLFF.

This clonotype was detected a few times. The rearrangement joins TRBV20-1 to TRBJ2-1; maybe TRBD1 (6 bases). V was trimmed by 4 bases and J by 9 bases, leaving 13 bases between them. This CDR3 contains 12 residues. Germline loops: CDR1 DFQATT, CDR2 SNEGSKA (reference sequence). CDR3 residues: CSANRDTAEQFF. The CDR3 DNA follows: TGCAGTGCTAACCGGGACACGGCTGAGCAGTTCTTC.

In this sample, this clonotype turned up many times. CDR3 sequence reads: CASSFGGIYNEQFF. CDR3 in DNA: TGTGCCAGCAGTTTTGGCGGGATCTACAATGAGCAGTTCTTC. The chain joins TRBV12-3 or TRBV12-4 to TRBJ2-1; possible D gene TRBD2, 6 bases. This CDR3 region has 14 residues. Deletions cut 3 bases from V and 3 bases from J, with 9 bases between.

V is TRBV27 and J is TRBJ2-7; the D gene is possibly TRBD1 (5 bases). Per germline, CDR1 MNHEY and CDR2 SMNVEV (reference sequence). This CDR3 is built from 13 residues. Trimming took 3 bases from V and 6 from J, leaving 12 bases between them. CDR3 protein: CASSFVYRSEQYF. CDR3 bases: TGTGCCAGCAGTTTTGTGTACAGGTCCGAGCAGTACTTC.

The chain carries TRBV12-3 or TRBV12-4 and TRBJ1-5; D remains unclear. The V end was cut by 3 bases, the J end by 6 bases, with 9 bases between. The CDR3 contains 13 residues. CDR3 region: CASSFKGGQPQHF. The CDR3 region has the DNA TGTGCCAGCAGTTTTAAGGGAGGTCAGCCCCAGCATTTT.

The chain links TRBV7-9 to TRBJ2-5, with TRBD2 matching over 8 bases. TRBJ2-7 matches the DNA end more closely, so the J call is doubtful. CDR3 length: 15 residues. Germline assignment: CDR1 SEHNR and CDR2 FQNEAQ (reference sequence). Here the CDR3 DNA reads TGTGCCAGCAGCCCCGGGAGGGGACTAGGATACGAGCAGTACTTC. It encodes CASSPGRGLGYEQYF.

This clonotype was found many times. The chain uses TRBV5-1 and TRBJ1-1; 7 nucleotides line up with TRBD1. With V trimmed by 3 bases and J by 2 bases, 4 bases remained unmatched. This CDR3 contains 14 residues. The germline CDR1 and CDR2 sequences are SGHRS and YFSETQ. The CDR3 bases are TGCGCCAGCAGCTCCGGACAGGAAAACACTGAAGCTTTCTTT. Translation: CASSSGQENTEAFF.

This clonotype has at least ten counts. This chain connects TRBV20-1 to TRBJ2-5; the D gene is possibly TRBD2 (5 bases). This CDR3 has 13 residues. The germline CDR1 and CDR2 sequences are DFQATT and SNEGSKA (reference sequence). With 4 bases removed from V and 5 bases from J, the gap between germline ends came to 14 bases. In DNA, the CDR3 is TGCAGTGCTAACACTAGATTTAGTGAGACCCAGTACTTC. Translating it yields CSANTRFSETQYF.